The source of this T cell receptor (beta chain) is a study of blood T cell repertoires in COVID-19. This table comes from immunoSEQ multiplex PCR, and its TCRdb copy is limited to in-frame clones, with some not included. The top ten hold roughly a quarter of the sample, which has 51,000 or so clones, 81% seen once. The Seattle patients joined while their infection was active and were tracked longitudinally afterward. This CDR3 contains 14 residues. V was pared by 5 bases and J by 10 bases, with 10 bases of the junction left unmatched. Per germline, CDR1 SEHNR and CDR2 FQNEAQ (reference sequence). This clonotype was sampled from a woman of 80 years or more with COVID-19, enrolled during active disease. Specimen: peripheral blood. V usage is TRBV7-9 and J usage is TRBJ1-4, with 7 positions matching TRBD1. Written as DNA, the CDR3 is TGTGCCAGCAGCCGACAGGGCTTTTCGGGAAAACTGTTTTTT. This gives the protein CASSRQGFSGKLFF.